The source of this T cell receptor beta chain is a study of cytomegalovirus exposure and HLA in healthy donors. In the case of this clone: Its ends do not fully match the called genes, so a read error is possible.

This table comes from immunoSEQ multiplex PCR, and its TCRdb copy is limited to in-frame clones, with some not included. This table holds 150,000 to 200,000 clones, 70% to 90% found once. This sequence was found in a man aged 25-45 years in good health and CMV-seropositive. The sequenced sample was PBMCs.

CDR3 bases: TGCGCCAGCAGCCAAGATGCATTGGGACTAGCCCTAACCTTC. Translated: CASSQDALGLALTF. This chain connects TRBV4-3 to TRBJ2-7, with 9 bases fitting TRBD2. The germline V gene encodes CDR1 LGHNA and CDR2 YSLEER. CDR3 length: 14 amino acids.